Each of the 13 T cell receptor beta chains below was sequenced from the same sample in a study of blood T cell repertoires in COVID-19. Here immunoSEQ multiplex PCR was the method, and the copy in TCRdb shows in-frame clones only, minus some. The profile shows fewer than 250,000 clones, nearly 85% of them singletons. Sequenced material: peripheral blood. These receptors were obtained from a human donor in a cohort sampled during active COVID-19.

The CDR3 is CASSLGGLVTDTQYF. Written as DNA, the CDR3 is TGTGCCAGCAGCTTGGGGGGACTAGTGACAGATACGCAGTATTTT. The chain uses TRBV5-5 and TRBJ2-3; TRBD2 matches at 8 bases. The J segment lost 3 bases and the V segment lost 0 bases, leaving 3 bases of the junction unmatched. Looked up from germline, CDR1 is SGHKS and CDR2 is YYEKEE (reference sequence). CDR3 length: 15 residues.

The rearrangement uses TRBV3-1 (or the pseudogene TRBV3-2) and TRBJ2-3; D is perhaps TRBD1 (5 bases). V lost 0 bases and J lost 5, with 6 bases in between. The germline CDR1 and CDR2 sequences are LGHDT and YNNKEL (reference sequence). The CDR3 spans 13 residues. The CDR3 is CASSQERGDTQYF. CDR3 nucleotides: TGTGCCAGCAGCCAAGAAAGGGGAGATACGCAGTATTTT.

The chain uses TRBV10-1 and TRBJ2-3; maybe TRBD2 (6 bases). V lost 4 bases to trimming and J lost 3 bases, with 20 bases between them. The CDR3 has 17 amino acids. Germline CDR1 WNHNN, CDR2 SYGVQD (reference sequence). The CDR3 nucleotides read TGCGCCAGCAGTGTTGCGGGGTCCCCCTTCAGAACAGATACGCAGTATTTT. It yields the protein CASSVAGSPFRTDTQYF.

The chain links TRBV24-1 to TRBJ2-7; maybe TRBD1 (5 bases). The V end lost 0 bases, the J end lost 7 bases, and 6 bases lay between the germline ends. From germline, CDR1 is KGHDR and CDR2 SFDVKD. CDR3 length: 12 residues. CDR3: CATSDLRGEQYF. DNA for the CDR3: TGTGCCACCAGTGATTTGAGGGGTGAGCAGTACTTC.

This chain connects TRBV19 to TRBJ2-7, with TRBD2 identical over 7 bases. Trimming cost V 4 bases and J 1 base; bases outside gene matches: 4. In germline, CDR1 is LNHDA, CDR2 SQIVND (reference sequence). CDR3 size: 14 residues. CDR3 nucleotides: TGTGCCAGTAGTACTCAAGCGGGGTCCTACGAGCAGTACTTC. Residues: CASSTQAGSYEQYF.

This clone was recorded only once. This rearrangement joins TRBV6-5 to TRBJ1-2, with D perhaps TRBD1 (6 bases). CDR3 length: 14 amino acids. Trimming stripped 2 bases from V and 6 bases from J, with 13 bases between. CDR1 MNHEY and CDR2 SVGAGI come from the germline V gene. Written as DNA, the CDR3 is TGTGCCAGCAGTTACGGGACACCAGCGCATGGCTACACCTTC. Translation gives CASSYGTPAHGYTF.

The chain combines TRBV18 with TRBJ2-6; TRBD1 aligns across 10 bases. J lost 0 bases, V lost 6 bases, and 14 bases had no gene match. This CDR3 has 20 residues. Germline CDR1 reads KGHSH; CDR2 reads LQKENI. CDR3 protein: CASSPATPGTGASGANVLTF. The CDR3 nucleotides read TGTGCCAGCTCCCCCGCTACTCCCGGGACAGGGGCCTCTGGGGCCAACGTCCTGACTTTC.

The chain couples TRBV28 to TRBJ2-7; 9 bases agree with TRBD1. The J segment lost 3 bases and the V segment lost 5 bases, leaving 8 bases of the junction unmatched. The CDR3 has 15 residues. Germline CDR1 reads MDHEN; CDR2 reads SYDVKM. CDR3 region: CASSGQGNGGYEQYF. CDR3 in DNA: TGTGCCAGCAGTGGACAGGGGAATGGGGGCTACGAGCAGTACTTC.

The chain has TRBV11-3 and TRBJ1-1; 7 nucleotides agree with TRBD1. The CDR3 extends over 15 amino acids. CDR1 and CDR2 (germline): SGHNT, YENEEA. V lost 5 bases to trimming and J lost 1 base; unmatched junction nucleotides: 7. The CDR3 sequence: CASSQSGTENTEAFF. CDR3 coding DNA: TGTGCCAGCAGCCAATCTGGGACAGAGAACACTGAAGCTTTCTTT.

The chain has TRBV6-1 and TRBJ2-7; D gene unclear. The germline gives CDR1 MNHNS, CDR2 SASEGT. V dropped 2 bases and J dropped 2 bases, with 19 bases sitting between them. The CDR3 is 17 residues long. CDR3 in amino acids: CASSESIRQDIAYEQYF. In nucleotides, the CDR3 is TGTGCCAGCAGTGAATCCATACGGCAGGATATAGCCTACGAGCAGTACTTC.

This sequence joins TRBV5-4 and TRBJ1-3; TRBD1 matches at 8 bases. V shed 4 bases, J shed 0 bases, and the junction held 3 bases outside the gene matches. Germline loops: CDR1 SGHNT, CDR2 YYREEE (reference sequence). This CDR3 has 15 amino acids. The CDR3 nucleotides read TGTGCCAGCAGCACCAGGGGGCCCTCTGGAAACACCATATATTTT. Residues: CASSTRGPSGNTIYF.

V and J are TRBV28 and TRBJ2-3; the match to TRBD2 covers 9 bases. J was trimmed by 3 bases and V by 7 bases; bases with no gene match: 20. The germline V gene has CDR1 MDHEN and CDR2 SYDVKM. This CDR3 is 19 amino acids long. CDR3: CASTPGGVAGVGGTDTQYF. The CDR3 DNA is TGTGCCAGCACCCCCGGGGGGGTAGCGGGAGTCGGGGGGACAGATACGCAGTATTTT.

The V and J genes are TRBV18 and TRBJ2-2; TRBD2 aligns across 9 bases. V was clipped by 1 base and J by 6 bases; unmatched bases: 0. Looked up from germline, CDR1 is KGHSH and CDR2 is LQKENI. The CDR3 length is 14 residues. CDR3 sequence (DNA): TGTGCCAGCTCACCACTAGCGGGAGCCGGGGAGCTGTTTTTT. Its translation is CASSPLAGAGELFF.